Shown below are 7 T cell receptor beta chains from a single sample sequenced in a study of beta chain features in type 1 diabetes. Of the isolated RNA, all was reverse transcribed, and so the sequenced material was expressed TCRB transcripts. Clones were read by immunoSEQ multiplex PCR, and TCRdb kept only the in-frame ones, dropping some. The table records fewer than 900,000 clones, around a sixth of them present only once. The sequenced material came from naive CD4+ T cells from blood. All receptors come from a woman aged 18-29 years in good health.

This chain uses TRBV10-2 with TRBJ1-1; D gene uncertain. Looked up from germline, CDR1 is WSHSY and CDR2 is SAAADI. The V end lost 0 bases, the J end lost 10 bases, and 18 bases lay between the germline ends. CDR3 size: 15 residues. The CDR3, as DNA: TGCGCCAGCAGTGAGTCGGGATCCGGGAGGGTTGGAGCTTTCTTT. As protein: CASSESGSGRVGAFF.

This clone was seen only a few times. The DNA of the CDR3 is TGTGCCAGTAGATCATCGGACAGGCGCGATAGCCAGCAGTACTTC. It yields the protein CASRSSDRRDSQQYF. The chain combines TRBV19 with TRBJ2-7; 7 bases match TRBD1. This CDR3 is built from 15 residues. J lost 8 bases, V lost 6 bases, and 16 bases had no gene match. Germline lookup yields CDR1 LNHDA and CDR2 SQIVND (reference sequence).

This clone has only a few counts. The gene calls are TRBV7-2 and TRBJ2-3; TRBD1 agrees at 7 bases. The CDR3 has 15 residues. From germline, CDR1 is SGHTA and CDR2 FQGNSA. V was clipped by 1 base and J by 4 bases; unmatched bases: 5. The CDR3 sequence: CASSLGPDRADTQYF. The CDR3 nucleotides read TGTGCCAGCAGCTTAGGCCCCGACAGGGCAGATACGCAGTATTTT. Drawing the rest from reference TRBV7-2 and TRBJ2-3, the complete variable domain is GAGVSQSPSNKVTEKGKDVELRCDPISGHTALYWYRQSLGQGLEFLIYFQGNSAPDKSGLPSDRFSAERTGGSVSTLTIQRTQQEDSAVYLCASSLGPDRADTQYFGPGTRLTVL.

This sequence joins TRBV28 and TRBJ2-7; the match to TRBD1 covers 9 bases. The CDR3 extends over 14 amino acids. Looked up from germline, CDR1 is MDHEN and CDR2 is SYDVKM. The V gene end was trimmed by 2 bases and the J gene end by 3 bases; junction bases not matched to a gene: 2. CDR3 loop: CASSLDRGFYEQYF. The CDR3 DNA is TGTGCCAGCAGTTTAGACAGGGGGTTCTACGAGCAGTACTTC.

The chain carries TRBV7-2 and TRBJ2-7; 11 bases are a match to TRBD2. V was clipped by 3 bases and J by 2 bases; unmatched bases: 3. The length of the CDR3 is 15 residues. CDR1 is SGHTA, CDR2 FQGNSA, per germline. For the CDR3, the DNA is TGTGCCAGCAGCTTCTCGACTAGCGGGACCTACGAGCAGTACTTC. This sequence encodes CASSFSTSGTYEQYF.

This chain joins TRBV9 and TRBJ2-3; 10 bases align to TRBD2. This CDR3 is 15 amino acids long. The junction had 5 bases not matched to a gene; V was cut back by 4 bases and J by 3 bases. The germline gives CDR1 SGDLS, CDR2 YYNGEE. CDR3 DNA sequence: TGTGCCAGCAGCTCCAGCGGGAGGGCAACAGATACGCAGTATTTT. Residues: CASSSSGRATDTQYF.

The genes are TRBV7-9 and TRBJ2-1; unclear D gene. This CDR3 has 13 residues. The germline V gene has CDR1 SEHNR and CDR2 FQNEAQ (reference sequence). Deletions cut 5 bases from V and 0 bases from J, with 5 bases between. CDR3 loop: CASSPRSYNEQFF. CDR3 sequence (DNA): TGTGCCAGCAGCCCCCGCTCCTACAATGAGCAGTTCTTC. Combining the CDR3 with reference TRBV7-9 and TRBJ2-1 gives the whole variable domain DTGVSQNPRHKITKRGQNVTFRCDPISEHNRLYWYRQTLGQGPEFLTYFQNEAQLEKSRLLSDRFSAERPKGSFSTLEIQRTEQGDSAMYLCASSPRSYNEQFFGPGTRLTVL.